One sample yielded the 13 T cell receptor beta chains listed below, sequenced in a study of shared clonotypes between healthy human individuals (dated by TCRdb to 2018 to 2020). The protocol used for the library was the immunoSEQ multiplex PCR assay. Held by TCRdb, this immuneACCESS table contains in-frame sequences only and omits some clones. Under half of the omission traces to an unresolved V gene where checked; the cause of the rest is unknown. This sample holds more than 2,000,000 clones; around 94% were observed only once. The biggest ten clones account for around 0.14% of the sample. The sample comprised naive CD4+ T cells sorted from blood. Taken with the paper, the label for cell subset or site translates to: CD45RA+ positively selected. These receptors were taken from a man between 18 and 35 years old in good health.

This chain connects TRBV29-1 to TRBJ1-4, with D possibly being TRBD1 (6 bases). The CDR3 runs to 13 residues. V dropped 6 bases and J dropped 3 bases, with 11 bases sitting between them. The germline CDR1 and CDR2 sequences are SQVTM and ANQGSEA. This chain's CDR3 is CSVARGPNEKLFF. For the CDR3, the DNA is TGCAGCGTCGCCAGGGGTCCTAATGAAAAACTGTTTTTT.

The V gene is TRBV5-1, the J gene TRBJ2-1; 12 bases fit TRBD2. The germline gives CDR1 SGHRS, CDR2 YFSETQ. V shed 7 bases and J 9 bases; nucleotides not matched to a gene: 8. The CDR3 totals 14 residues. CDR3 nucleotide sequence: TGCGCCAGCTCTGCGGGGACTAGCGGGCCTGAGCAGTTCTTC. Residues: CASSAGTSGPEQFF.

With respect to this clone: The identical CDR3 is also encoded by other nucleotide sequences in the sample. The V call is TRBV5-1, the J call TRBJ2-1; D uncertain. V was clipped by 0 bases and J by 6 bases, with 10 bases between them. The CDR3 contains 14 residues. Germline CDR1 and CDR2: SGHRS and YFSETQ. CDR3 coding DNA: TGCGCCAGCAGCTTGGAGGCAGGCTCCAATGAGCAGTTCTTC. Its translation: CASSLEAGSNEQFF.

The J gene is TRBJ1-6, the V gene TRBV5-1, with D hard to call. V dropped 6 bases and J dropped 5 bases, with 15 bases sitting between them. From germline, CDR1 is SGHRS and CDR2 YFSETQ. CDR3 length: 15 amino acids. The CDR3 protein is CASKARESNNSPLHF. For the CDR3, the DNA is TGCGCCAGCAAGGCCAGAGAGTCGAATAATTCACCCCTCCACTTT.

This clone was detected once. The chain joins TRBV7-9 to TRBJ2-7, with a weak D call TRBD2 (6 bases). Trimming left V 1 base short and J 9 bases short, with 7 bases between. Germline V CDR1 and CDR2: SEHNR, FQNEAQ (reference sequence). The CDR3 has 11 amino acids. DNA of the CDR3: TGTGCCAGCAGCTTAGGGGGGGTGCAGTACTTC. This gives the protein CASSLGGVQYF.

The genes are TRBV4-1 and TRBJ1-1, with D unresolved. V dropped 2 bases and J dropped 0 bases, with 7 bases sitting between them. The CDR3 has 14 amino acids. Germline V lookup: CDR1 MGHRA, CDR2 YSYEKL. CDR3 nucleotide sequence: TGCGCCAGCAGCCAACGGGCCTTGAACACTGAAGCTTTCTTT. Its protein is CASSQRALNTEAFF.

The gene calls are TRBV29-1 and TRBJ2-3, with D possibly matching TRBD2 (6 bases). V was trimmed by 3 bases and J by 0 bases, leaving 13 bases between them. Germline V gives CDR1 SQVTM, CDR2 ANQGSEA. The CDR3 is 15 residues long. CDR3 loop: CSVDPTGDSTDTQYF. The CDR3 DNA is TGCAGCGTTGATCCTACGGGGGACAGCACAGATACGCAGTATTTT.

The gene calls are TRBV10-2 and TRBJ1-5, with 9 bases matching TRBD1. This CDR3 contains 15 residues. V was pared by 6 bases and J by 4 bases, with 7 bases of the junction left unmatched. Germline V gene sequence: CDR1 WSHSY, CDR2 SAAADI. This chain's CDR3 is CASSGGDRENQPQHF. CDR3 nucleotides: TGCGCCAGCAGCGGAGGGGACAGGGAAAATCAGCCCCAGCATTTT.

This clone was seen just once. V is TRBV9 and J is TRBJ2-5; D gene unclear. This CDR3 contains 15 residues. Germline CDR1 reads SGDLS; CDR2 reads YYNGEE. V was pared by 1 base and J by 5 bases, with 15 bases between. CDR3 bases: TGTGCCAGCAGCGTATCGTCCGGGCTTCGCGAGACCCAGTACTTC. Protein sequence: CASSVSSGLRETQYF.

The chain employs TRBV2 and TRBJ2-5; a possible D gene is TRBD1 (6 bases). Germline V gives CDR1 SNHLY, CDR2 FYNNEI. V lost 9 bases to trimming and J lost 5 bases, with 13 bases between them. This CDR3 has 12 residues. CDR3 DNA: TGTGCCAGTAACAGGGAGCGGGAGACCCAGTACTTC. This codes for CASNRERETQYF.

The count of this clone is one. The chain joins TRBV10-3 to TRBJ1-2; TRBD1 is a possible D gene (5 bases). The CDR3 is 13 amino acids. Germline loops: CDR1 ENHRY, CDR2 SYGVKD. V dropped 6 bases and J dropped 3 bases, with 11 bases sitting between them. Written as DNA, the CDR3 is TGTGCCATCAGGGGGGGGACGGACTATGGCTACACCTTC. Its translation is CAIRGGTDYGYTF.

The chain combines TRBV19 with TRBJ1-1; D is unresolved. Trimming took 7 bases from V and 2 from J, leaving 17 bases between them. This CDR3 contains 15 residues. CDR1 and CDR2 from the germline V gene are LNHDA and SQIVND (reference sequence). The DNA for the CDR3 is TGTGCCAGTACTACGACGCGGGCCCCTAACACTGAAGCTTTCTTT. Its protein product is CASTTTRAPNTEAFF.

The chain has TRBV13 and TRBJ2-1; 12 bases line up with TRBD2. The CDR3 is 16 amino acids. The J segment lost 2 bases and the V segment lost 5 bases, leaving 4 bases of the junction unmatched. Per germline, CDR1 PRHDT and CDR2 FYEKMQ (reference sequence). DNA for the CDR3: TGTGCCAGCAGCGTTCGACTAGCGGGGGCCTACAATGAGCAGTTCTTC. Protein: CASSVRLAGAYNEQFF.